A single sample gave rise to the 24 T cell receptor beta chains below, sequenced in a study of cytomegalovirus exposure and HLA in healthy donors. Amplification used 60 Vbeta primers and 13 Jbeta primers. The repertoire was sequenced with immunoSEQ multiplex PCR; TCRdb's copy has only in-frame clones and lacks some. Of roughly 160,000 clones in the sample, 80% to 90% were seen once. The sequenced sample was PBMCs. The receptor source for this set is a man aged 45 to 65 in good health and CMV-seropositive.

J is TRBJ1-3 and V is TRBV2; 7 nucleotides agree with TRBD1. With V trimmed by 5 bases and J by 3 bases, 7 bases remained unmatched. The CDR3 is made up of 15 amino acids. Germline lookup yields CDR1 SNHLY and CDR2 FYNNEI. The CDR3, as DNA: TGTGCCAGCAGTTACCAGGGGGATAGTGGAAACACCATATATTTT. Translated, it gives CASSYQGDSGNTIYF. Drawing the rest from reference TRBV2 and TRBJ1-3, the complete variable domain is EPEVTQTPSHQVTQMGQEVILRCVPISNHLYFYWYRQILGQKVEFLVSFYNNEISEKSEIFDDQFSVERPDGSNFTLKIRSTKLEDSAMYFCASSYQGDSGNTIYFGEGSWLTVV.

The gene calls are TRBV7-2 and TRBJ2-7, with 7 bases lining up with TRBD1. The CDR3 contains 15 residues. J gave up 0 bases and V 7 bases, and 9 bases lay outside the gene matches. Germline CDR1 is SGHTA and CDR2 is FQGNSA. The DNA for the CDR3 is TGTGCCAGCACCCTAGGGGCAGGGGGCTCCTACGAGCAGTACTTC. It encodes CASTLGAGGSYEQYF.

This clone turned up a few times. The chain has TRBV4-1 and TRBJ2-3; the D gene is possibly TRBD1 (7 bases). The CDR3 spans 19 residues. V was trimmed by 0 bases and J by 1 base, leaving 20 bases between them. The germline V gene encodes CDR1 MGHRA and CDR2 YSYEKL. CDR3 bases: TGCGCCAGCAGCCAAGAAAGGGGGCGGGGCGGGGTCCGCACAGATACGCAGTATTTT. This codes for CASSQERGRGGVRTDTQYF.

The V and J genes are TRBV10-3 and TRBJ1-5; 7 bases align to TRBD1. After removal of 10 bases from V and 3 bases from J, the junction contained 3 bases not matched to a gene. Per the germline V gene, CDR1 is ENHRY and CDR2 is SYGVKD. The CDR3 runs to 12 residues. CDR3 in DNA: TGTGCCACTCAGGGGGACAATCAGCCCCAGCATTTT. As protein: CATQGDNQPQHF.

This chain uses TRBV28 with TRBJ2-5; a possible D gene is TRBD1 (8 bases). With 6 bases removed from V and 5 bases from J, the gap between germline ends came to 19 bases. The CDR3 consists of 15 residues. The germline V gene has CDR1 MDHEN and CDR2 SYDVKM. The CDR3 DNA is TGTGCCAGCAGCACAGGGGGAGGGGTCGGCGAGACCCAGTACTTC. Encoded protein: CASSTGGGVGETQYF.

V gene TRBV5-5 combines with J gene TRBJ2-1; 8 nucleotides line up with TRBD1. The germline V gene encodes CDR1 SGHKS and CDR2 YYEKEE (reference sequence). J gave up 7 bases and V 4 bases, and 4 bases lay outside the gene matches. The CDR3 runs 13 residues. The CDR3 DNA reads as TGTGCCAGCAGCCTGACAGGGGATAATGAGCAGTTCTTC. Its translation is CASSLTGDNEQFF.

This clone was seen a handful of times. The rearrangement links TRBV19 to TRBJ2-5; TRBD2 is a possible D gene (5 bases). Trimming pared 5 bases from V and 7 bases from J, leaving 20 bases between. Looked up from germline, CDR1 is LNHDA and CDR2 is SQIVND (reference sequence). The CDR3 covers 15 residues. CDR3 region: CASSSPGPSGWTQYF. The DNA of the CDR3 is TGTGCCAGTAGTTCTCCCGGGCCTTCGGGGTGGACCCAGTACTTC.

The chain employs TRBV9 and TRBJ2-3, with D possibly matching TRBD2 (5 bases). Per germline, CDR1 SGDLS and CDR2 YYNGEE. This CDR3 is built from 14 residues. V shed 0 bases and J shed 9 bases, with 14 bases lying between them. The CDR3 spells CASSVARAAGTQYF. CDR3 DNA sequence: TGTGCCAGCAGCGTAGCTCGAGCGGCCGGCACGCAGTATTTT.

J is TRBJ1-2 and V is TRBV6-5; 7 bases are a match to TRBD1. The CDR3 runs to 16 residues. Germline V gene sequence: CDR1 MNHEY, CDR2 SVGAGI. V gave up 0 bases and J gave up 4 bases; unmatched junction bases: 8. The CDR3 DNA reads TGTGCCAGCAGTTACTCGCCGAGGGGGCGCATCTATGGCTACACCTTC. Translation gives CASSYSPRGRIYGYTF.

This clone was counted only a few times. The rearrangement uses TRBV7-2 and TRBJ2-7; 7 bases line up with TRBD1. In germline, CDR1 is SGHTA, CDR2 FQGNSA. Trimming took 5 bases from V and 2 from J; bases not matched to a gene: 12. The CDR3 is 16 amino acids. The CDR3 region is CASSGQRDSKTYEQYF. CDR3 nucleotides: TGTGCCAGCAGCGGACAAAGGGACAGCAAAACCTACGAGCAGTACTTC.

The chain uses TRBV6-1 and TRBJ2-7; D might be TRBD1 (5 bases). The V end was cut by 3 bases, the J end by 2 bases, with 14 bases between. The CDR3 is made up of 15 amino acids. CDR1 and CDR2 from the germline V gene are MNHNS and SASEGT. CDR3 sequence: CASSEPGRVAYEQYF. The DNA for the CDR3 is TGTGCCAGCAGTGAGCCGGGCAGGGTAGCCTACGAGCAGTACTTC.

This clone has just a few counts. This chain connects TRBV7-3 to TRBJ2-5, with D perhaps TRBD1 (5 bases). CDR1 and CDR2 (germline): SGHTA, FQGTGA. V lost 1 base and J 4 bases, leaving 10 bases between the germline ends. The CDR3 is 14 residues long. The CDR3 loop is CASSLIGASETQYF. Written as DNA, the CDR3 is TGTGCCAGCAGCTTAATTGGGGCCTCAGAGACCCAGTACTTC.

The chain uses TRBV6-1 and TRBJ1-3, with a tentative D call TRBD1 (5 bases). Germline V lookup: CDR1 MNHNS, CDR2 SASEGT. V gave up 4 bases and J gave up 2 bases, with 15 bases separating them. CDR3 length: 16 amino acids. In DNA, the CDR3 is TGTGCCAGCAGTGTAGCGGGGGGACTTGCTGGAAACACCATATATTTT. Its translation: CASSVAGGLAGNTIYF.

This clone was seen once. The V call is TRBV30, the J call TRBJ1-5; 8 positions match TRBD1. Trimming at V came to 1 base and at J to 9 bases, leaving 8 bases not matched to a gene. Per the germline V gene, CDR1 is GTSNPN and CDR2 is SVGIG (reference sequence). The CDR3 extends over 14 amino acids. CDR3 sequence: CAWSAGQGLWPQHF. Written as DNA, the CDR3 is TGTGCCTGGAGTGCCGGACAGGGCCTATGGCCCCAGCATTTT.

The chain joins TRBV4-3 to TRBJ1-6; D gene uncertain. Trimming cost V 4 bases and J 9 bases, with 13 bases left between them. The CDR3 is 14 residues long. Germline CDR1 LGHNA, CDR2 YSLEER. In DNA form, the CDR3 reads TGCGCCAGCAGCCTTAGAGGAGTATCTTCACCCCTCCACTTT. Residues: CASSLRGVSSPLHF.

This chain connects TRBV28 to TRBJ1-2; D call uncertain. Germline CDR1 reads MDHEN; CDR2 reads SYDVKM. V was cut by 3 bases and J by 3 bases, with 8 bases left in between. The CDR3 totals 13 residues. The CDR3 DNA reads TGTGCCAGCAGTTTCCCAGGTGACTATGGCTACACCTTC. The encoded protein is CASSFPGDYGYTF.

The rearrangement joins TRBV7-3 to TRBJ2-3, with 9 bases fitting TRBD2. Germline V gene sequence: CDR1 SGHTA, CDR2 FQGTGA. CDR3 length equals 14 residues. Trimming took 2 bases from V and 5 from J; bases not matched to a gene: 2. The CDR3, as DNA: TGTGCCAGCAGCTTAGTAGCGGGAGAAGATACGCAGTATTTT. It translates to CASSLVAGEDTQYF.

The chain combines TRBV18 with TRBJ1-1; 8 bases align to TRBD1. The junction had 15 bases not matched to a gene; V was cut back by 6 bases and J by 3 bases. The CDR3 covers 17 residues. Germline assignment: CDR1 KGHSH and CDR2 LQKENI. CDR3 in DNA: TGTGCCAGCTCGCCTATGCCTCGGACAGGGCCTGACACTGAAGCTTTCTTT. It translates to CASSPMPRTGPDTEAFF.

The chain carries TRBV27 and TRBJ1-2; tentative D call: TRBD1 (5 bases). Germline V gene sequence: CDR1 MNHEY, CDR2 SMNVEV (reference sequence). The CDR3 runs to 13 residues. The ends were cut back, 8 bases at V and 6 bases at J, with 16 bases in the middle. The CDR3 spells CASGTGVVNGYTF. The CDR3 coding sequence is TGTGCCAGCGGGACTGGGGTTGTAAATGGCTACACCTTC.

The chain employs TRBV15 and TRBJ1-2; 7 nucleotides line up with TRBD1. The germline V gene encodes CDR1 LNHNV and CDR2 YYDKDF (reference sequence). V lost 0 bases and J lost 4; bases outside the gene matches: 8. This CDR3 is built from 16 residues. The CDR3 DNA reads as TGTGCCACCAGCAGAGATGGGCGGCCAGGGGGCTATGGCTACACCTTC. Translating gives CATSRDGRPGGYGYTF.

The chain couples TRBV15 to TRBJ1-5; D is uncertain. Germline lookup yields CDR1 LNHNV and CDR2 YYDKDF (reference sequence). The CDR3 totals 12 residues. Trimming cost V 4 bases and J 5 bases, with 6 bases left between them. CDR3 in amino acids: CATSTGDQPQHF. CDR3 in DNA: TGTGCCACCAGCACGGGAGATCAGCCCCAGCATTTT.

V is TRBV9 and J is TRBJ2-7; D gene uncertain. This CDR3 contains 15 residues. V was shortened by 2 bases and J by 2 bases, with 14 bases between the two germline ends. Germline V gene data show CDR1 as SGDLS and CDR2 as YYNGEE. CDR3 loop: CASSVSPGFTYEQYF. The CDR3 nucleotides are TGTGCCAGCAGCGTGTCTCCCGGGTTCACCTACGAGCAGTACTTC.

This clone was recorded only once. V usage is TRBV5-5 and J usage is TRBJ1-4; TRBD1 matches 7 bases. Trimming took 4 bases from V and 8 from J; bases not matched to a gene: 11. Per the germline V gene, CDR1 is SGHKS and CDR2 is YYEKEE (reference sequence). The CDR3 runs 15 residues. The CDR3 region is CASSRRQGSWEKLFF. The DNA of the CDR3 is TGTGCCAGCAGCAGACGACAGGGTAGTTGGGAAAAACTGTTTTTT. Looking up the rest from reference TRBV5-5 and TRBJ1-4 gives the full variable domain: DAGVTQSPTHLIKTRGQQVTLRCSPISGHKSVSWYQQVLGQGPQFIFQYYEKEERGRGNFPDRFSARQFPNYSSELNVNALLLGDSALYLCASSRRQGSWEKLFFGSGTQLSVL.

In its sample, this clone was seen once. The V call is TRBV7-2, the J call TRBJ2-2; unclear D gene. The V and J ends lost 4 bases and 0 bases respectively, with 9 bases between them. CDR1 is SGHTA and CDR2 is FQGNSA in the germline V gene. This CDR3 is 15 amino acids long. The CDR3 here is CASSSNSANTGELFF. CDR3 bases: TGTGCCAGCAGCTCCAATTCAGCGAACACCGGGGAGCTGTTTTTT.